These 10 T cell receptor beta chains were sequenced from one sample in a study of vaccination and CD4 T cells after COVID-19. These receptors have no identified antigens. The Oncomine TCR Beta short-read assay sequenced DNA from cultured CD4+ T cells. MiXCR, run by TCRdb on the PCR reads, gives a single entry per CDR3 protein. The table includes 6,000 to 8,500 distinct CDR3 sequences, about 76% detected once. Sample treatment: roughly 10-day PBMC culture with coronavirus spike peptide pools or control peptides (ViraFEST assay). The sequenced sample was CD4+ T cells from blood, cultured in vitro. Source of these receptors: a human donor who had recovered from COVID-19.

The V gene is TRBV2, the J gene TRBJ2-7, with 7 bases identical to TRBD1. This CDR3 is built from 15 residues. Looked up from germline, CDR1 is SNHLY and CDR2 is FYNNEI. Trimming cost V 3 bases and J 3 bases; bases outside gene matches: 8. This chain's CDR3 is CASSDPSGGDYEQYF. The CDR3 DNA is TGTGCCAGCAGTGACCCGTCAGGGGGAGACTACGAGCAGTACTTC.

This rearrangement joins TRBV20-1 to TRBJ2-3; 11 positions agree with TRBD2. Looked up from germline, CDR1 is DFQATT and CDR2 is SNEGSKA (reference sequence). This CDR3 comprises 18 residues. V shed 2 bases, J shed 0 bases, and the junction held 10 bases outside the gene matches. The CDR3 reads CSARSVSGGEASTDTQYF. The CDR3 bases are TGCAGTGCTAGAAGCGTTAGCGGGGGGGAGGCTAGCACAGATACGCAGTATTTT.

The J gene is TRBJ1-1, the V gene TRBV15; D gene unclear. Trimming stripped 1 base from V and 6 bases from J, with 9 bases between. This CDR3 has 13 amino acids. Germline values: CDR1 LNHNV, CDR2 YYDKDF (reference sequence). CDR3: CATSRATGSEAFF. The CDR3 DNA reads TGTGCCACCAGCAGAGCGACGGGATCTGAAGCTTTCTTT.

J is TRBJ2-5 and V is TRBV20-1, with D unclear. Germline V gene data show CDR1 as DFQATT and CDR2 as SNEGSKA (reference sequence). The CDR3 totals 13 residues. The germline V and J ends were trimmed by 3 bases and 3 bases, with 11 bases remaining between them. DNA for the CDR3: TGCAGTGCTAGTCTCTCCAGAAAAGAGACCCAGTACTTC. Protein sequence: CSASLSRKETQYF.

The V and J genes are TRBV15 and TRBJ1-2, with 10 nucleotides matching TRBD1. The germline CDR1 and CDR2 sequences are LNHNV and YYDKDF (reference sequence). The CDR3 loop spans 16 amino acids. Trimming at V came to 2 bases and at J to 2 bases, leaving 5 bases not matched to a gene. CDR3 sequence: CATSRPTTGGNYGYTF. CDR3 sequence (DNA): TGTGCCACCAGCAGACCCACGACAGGGGGCAACTATGGCTACACCTTC. The full variable domain, rest sourced from reference TRBV15 and TRBJ1-2, is DAMVIQNPRYQVTQFGKPVTLSCSQTLNHNVMYWYQQKSSQAPKLLFHYYDKDFNNEADTPDNFQSRRPNTSFCFLDIRSPGLGDTAMYLCATSRPTTGGNYGYTFGSGTRLTVV.

J is TRBJ1-2 and V is TRBV20-1; no reliable D call. V lost 3 bases to trimming and J lost 5 bases, with 13 bases between them. The CDR3 sequence is 13 residues long. The germline V gene encodes CDR1 DFQATT and CDR2 SNEGSKA (reference sequence). The CDR3 is CSASPAKVYGYTF. The CDR3 DNA reads as TGCAGTGCTAGTCCGGCCAAAGTATATGGCTACACCTTC.

V gene TRBV6-1 combines with J gene TRBJ1-6; D might be TRBD1 (5 bases). The V gene's germline CDR1 is MNHNS and CDR2 SASEGT. The germline V and J ends were trimmed by 2 bases and 7 bases, with 15 bases remaining between them. The CDR3 is 16 amino acids. CDR3 bases: TGTGCCAGCAGTGAAATGGGAGCAGGGACGAATTCACCCCTCCACTTT. Protein product: CASSEMGAGTNSPLHF.

By share of the sample, this clonotype is medium-sized (0.01 to 0.1%). The chain joins TRBV20-1 to TRBJ2-2; 9 bases are shared with TRBD2. Germline trimming cut 3 bases from V and 9 bases from J; bases unmatched to any gene: 5. This CDR3 has 13 residues. Germline V CDR1 and CDR2: DFQATT, SNEGSKA (reference sequence). The CDR3, as DNA: TGCAGTGCTAGGCGGGAGGGCCCCCGGGAGCTGTTTTTT. This translates into CSARREGPRELFF.

This clonotype was seen once. The V call is TRBV7-2, the J call TRBJ1-1; 9 nucleotides agree with TRBD1. The V and J ends lost 5 bases and 5 bases, in that order; junction bases with no gene match: 3. The CDR3 extends over 13 amino acids. CDR1 is SGHTA, CDR2 FQGNSA, per germline. The CDR3 nucleotides are TGTGCCAGCAGCGTGACAGGGGGGACTGAAGCTTTCTTT. It encodes CASSVTGGTEAFF.

Comments on this clonotype: The junction differs from germline at one of its ends, possibly a read error. This chain links TRBV7-2 with TRBJ1-5; the D is unclear. The CDR3 is 15 amino acids. Germline V gene lookup returns CDR1 SGHTA and CDR2 FQGNSA. CDR3 in amino acids: CASSLAGPSNQPQHF. CDR3 in DNA: TGTGCCAGCAGCCTAGCCGGCCCTAGCAATCAGCCCCAGCATTTT.